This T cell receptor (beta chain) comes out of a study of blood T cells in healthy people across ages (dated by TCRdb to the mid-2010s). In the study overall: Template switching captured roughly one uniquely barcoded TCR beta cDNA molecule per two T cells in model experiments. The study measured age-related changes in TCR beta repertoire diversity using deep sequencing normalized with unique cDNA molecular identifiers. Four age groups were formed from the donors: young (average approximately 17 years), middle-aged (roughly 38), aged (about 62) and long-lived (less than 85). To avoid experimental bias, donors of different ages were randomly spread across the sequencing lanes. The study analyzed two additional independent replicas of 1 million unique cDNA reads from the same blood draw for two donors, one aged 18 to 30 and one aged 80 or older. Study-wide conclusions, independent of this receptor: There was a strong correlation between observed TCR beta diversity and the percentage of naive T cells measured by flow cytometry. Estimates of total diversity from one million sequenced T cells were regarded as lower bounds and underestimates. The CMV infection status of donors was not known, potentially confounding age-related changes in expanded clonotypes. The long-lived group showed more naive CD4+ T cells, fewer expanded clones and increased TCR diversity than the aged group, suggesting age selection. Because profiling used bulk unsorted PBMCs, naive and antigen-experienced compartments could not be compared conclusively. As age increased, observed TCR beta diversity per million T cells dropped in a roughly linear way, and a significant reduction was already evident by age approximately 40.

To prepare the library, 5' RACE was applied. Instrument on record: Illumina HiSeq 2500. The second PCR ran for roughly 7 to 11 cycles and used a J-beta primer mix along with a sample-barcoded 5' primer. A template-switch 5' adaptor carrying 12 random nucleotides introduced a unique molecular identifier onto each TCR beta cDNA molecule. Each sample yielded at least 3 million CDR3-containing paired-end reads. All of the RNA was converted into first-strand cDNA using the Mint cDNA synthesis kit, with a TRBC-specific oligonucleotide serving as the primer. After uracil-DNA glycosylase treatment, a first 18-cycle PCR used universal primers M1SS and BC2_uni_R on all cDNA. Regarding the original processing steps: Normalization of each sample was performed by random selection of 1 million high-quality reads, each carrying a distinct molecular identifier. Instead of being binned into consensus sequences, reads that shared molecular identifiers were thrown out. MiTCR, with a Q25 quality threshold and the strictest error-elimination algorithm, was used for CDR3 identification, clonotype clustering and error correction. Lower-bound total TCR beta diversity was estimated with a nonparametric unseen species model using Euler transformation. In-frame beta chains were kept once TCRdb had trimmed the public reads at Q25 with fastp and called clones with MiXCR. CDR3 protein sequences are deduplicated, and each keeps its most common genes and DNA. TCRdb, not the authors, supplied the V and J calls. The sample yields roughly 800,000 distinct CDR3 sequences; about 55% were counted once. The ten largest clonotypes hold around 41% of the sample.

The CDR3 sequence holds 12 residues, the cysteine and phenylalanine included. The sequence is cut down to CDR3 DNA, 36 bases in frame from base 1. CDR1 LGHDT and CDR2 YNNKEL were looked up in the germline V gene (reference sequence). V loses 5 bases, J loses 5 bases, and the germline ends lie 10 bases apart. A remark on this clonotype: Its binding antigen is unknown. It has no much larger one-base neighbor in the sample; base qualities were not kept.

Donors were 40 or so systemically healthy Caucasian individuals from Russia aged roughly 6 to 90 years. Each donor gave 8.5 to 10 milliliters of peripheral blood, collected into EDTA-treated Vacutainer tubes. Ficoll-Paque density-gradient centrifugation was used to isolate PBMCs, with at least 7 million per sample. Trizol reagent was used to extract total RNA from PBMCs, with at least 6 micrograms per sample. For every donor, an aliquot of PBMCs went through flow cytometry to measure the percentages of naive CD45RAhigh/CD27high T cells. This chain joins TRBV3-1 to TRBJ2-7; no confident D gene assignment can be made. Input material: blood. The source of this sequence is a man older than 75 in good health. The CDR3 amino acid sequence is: CASSVLGDEQYF. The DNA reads TGTGCCAGCAGCGTCCTCGGAGACGAGCAGTACTTC.